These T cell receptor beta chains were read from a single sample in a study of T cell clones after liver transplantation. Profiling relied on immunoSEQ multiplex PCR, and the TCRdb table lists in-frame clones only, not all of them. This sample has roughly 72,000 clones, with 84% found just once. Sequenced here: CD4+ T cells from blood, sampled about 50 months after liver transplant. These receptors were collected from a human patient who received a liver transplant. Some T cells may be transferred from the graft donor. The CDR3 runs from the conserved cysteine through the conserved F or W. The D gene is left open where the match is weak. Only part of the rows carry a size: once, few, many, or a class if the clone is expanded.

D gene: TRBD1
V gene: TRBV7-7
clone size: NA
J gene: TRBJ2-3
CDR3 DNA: TGTGCCAGCAGTCAAGACAGGGGCACAGATACGCAGTATTTT
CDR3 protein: CASSQDRGTDTQYF

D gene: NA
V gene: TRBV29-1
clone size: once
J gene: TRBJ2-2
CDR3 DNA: TGCAGCGCCACTACTAGCTACACCGGGGAGCTGTTTTTT
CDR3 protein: CSATTSYTGELFF

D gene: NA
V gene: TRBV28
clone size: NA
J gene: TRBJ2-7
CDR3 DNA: TGTGCCAGCAGTTCCCCTGAGCTGGTGGCCTACGAGCAGTACTTC
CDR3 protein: CASSSPELVAYEQYF

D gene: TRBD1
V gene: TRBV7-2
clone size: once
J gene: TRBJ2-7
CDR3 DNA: TGTGCCAGCAGCCCAGGGACAGGGCTGGGCGAGCAGTACTTC
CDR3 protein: CASSPGTGLGEQYF

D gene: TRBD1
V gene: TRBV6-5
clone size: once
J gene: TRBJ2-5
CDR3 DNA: TGTGCCAGCAGTTACTGGGACAGGGGGAAAGGGACCCAGTACTTC
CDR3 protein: CASSYWDRGKGTQYF

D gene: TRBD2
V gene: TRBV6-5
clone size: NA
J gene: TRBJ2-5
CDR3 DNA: TGTGCCAGCAGTCCTGGGGTAGCGGGGTCGAGCCCCCAGTACTTC
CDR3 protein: CASSPGVAGSSPQYF

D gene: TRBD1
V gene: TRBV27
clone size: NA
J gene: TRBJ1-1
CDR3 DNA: TGTGCCAGCTCCGGGACAGGGTATCGCGAAGCTTTCTTT
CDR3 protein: CASSGTGYREAFF

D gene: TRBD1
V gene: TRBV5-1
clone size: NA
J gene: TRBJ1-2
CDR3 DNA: TGCGCCAGCAGCTTCAACAGGGGTGGTGGCTACACCTTC
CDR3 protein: CASSFNRGGGYTF

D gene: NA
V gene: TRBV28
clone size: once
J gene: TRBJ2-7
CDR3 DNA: TGTGCCAGTATCCGGGCTGACACCTACGAGCAGTACTTC
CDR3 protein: CASIRADTYEQYF

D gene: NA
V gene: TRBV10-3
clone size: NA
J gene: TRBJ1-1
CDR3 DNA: TGTGCCACTAAGGTGCCGGACACTGAAGCTTTCTTT
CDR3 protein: CATKVPDTEAFF

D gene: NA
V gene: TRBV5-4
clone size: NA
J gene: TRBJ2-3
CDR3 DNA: TGTGCCAGCAGCTTAGGGATTAGCACAGATACGCAGTATTTT
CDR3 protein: CASSLGISTDTQYF

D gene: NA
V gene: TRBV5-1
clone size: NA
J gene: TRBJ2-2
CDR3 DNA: TGCGCCAGCAGACCGGAATCCGTTGGCGGGGAGCTGTTTTTT
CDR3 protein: CASRPESVGGELFF

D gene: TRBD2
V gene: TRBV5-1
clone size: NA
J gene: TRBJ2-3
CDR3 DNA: TGCGCCAGCAGCTCGCTAGCGGCAGGAACAGATACGCAGTATTTT
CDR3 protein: CASSSLAAGTDTQYF

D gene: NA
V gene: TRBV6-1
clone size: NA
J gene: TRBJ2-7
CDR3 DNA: TGTGCCAGCAACCAGAGAGCCTACGAGCAGTACTTC
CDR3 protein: CASNQRAYEQYF

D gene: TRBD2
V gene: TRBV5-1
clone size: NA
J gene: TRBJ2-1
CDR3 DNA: TGCGCCAGCAGGACGGATAGCGGGGGATACAATGAGCAGTTCTTC
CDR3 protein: CASRTDSGGYNEQFF

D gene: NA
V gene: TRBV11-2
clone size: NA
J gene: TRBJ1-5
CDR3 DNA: TGTGCCAGCAGCTTAGAAAGGTCAGAAAATAGCAATCAGCCCCAGCATTTT
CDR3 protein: CASSLERSENSNQPQHF

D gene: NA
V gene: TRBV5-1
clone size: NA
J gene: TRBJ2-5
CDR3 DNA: TGCGCCAGCAGCCGATTCGGGGTCCGGGACGAGACCCAGTACTTC
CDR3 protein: CASSRFGVRDETQYF

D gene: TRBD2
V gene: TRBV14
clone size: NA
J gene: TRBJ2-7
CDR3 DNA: TGTGCCAGCAGCCAATACAACCCGGGACTAGAAGGCGAGCAGTACTTC
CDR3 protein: CASSQYNPGLEGEQYF

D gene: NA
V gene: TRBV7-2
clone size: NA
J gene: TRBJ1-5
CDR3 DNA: TGTGCCAGCAGCTTAGAGGGGGGGCTAGCCCAGCCCCAGCATTTT
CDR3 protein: CASSLEGGLAQPQHF

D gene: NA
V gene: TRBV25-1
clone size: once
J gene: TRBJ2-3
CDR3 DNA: TGTGCCAGCAGTGGGGGATCGCGTACGCAGTATTTT
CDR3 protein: CASSGGSRTQYF

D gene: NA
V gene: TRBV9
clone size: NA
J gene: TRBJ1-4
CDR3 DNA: TGTGCCAGCAGCCCAGGCAGGGCTACCCAGGGGGAAAAACTGTTTTTT
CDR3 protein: CASSPGRATQGEKLFF

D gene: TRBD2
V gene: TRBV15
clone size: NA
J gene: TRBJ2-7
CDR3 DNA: TGTGCCACCCGGAGGGGGACTAGCGGGGTGTACGAGCAGTACTTC
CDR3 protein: CATRRGTSGVYEQYF

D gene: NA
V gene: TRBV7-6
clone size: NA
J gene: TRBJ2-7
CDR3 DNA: TGTGCCAGCACCAAGGGGGGGGCCCCACGGGACGAGCAGTACTTC
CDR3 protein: CASTKGGAPRDEQYF

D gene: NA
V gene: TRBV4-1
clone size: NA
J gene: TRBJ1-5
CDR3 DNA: TGCGCCAGCAGCCAAGATCAAGACTCCCGGGGTGGTGCCCAGCATTTT
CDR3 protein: CASSQDQDSRGGAQHF

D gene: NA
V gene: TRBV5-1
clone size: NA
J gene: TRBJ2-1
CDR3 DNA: TGCGCCAGCAGCTTGGCCACTTACAATGAGCAGTTCTTC
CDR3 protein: CASSLATYNEQFF

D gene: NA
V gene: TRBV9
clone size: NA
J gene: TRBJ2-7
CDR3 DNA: TGTGCCAGCAGCCCTAGTCTGGACGGCTACGAGCAGTACTTC
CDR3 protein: CASSPSLDGYEQYF

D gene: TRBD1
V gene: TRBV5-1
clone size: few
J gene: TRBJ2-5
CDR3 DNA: TGCGCCAGCAGCGCCCGGACAGGGGAGACCCAGTACTTC
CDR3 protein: CASSARTGETQYF

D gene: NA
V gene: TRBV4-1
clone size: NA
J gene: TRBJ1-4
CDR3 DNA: TGCGCCAGCAGCCATCCGCAGGGAGACGAAAAACTGTTTTTT
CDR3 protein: CASSHPQGDEKLFF

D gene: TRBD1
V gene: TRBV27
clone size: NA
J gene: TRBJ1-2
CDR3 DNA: TGTGCCAGCAGTCCGGAACAGGGGGTAATCTATGGCTACACCTTC
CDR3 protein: CASSPEQGVIYGYTF

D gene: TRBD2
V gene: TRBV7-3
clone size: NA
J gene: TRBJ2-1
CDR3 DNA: TGTGCCAGCAGCATGACTAGCGGGAGGGGTGAGCAGTTCTTC
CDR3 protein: CASSMTSGRGEQFF

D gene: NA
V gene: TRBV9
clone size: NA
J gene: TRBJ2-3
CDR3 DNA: TGTGCCAGCGGCCTCGGGGGCGGTAGATGGGATACGCAGTATTTT
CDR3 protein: CASGLGGGRWDTQYF

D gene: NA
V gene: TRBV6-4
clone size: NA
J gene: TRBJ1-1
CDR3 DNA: TGTGCCAAAACGGGGGCAGGGACTATGAACACTGAAGCTTTCTTT
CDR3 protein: CAKTGAGTMNTEAFF

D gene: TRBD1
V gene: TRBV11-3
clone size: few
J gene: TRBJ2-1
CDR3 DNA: TGTGCCAGCAGCTACTCCGGGACAGGGGGCTACAATGAGCAGTTCTTC
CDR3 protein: CASSYSGTGGYNEQFF

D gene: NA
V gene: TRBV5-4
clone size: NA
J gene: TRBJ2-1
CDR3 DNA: TGTGCCAGCAGCAGAGGGGGACGCAAATCTTACAATGAGCAGTTCTTC
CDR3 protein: CASSRGGRKSYNEQFF

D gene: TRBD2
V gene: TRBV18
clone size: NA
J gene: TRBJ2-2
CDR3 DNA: TGTGCCAGCTCACCAGGACTAGCGGGGAGCACCGGGGAGCTGTTTTTT
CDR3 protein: CASSPGLAGSTGELFF